The rows below give T cell receptor beta chains drawn from one sample of a study of blood T cell repertoires in COVID-19. Clones were sequenced by immunoSEQ multiplex PCR, and TCRdb holds only the in-frame ones, with some missing. There are some 70,000 clones in the sample; 89% occur only once, and roughly 8.2% lies in the top ten. Sequencing used peripheral blood. The source of these receptors is a man aged 50-59 years with active COVID-19. Both conserved end residues are part of each CDR3. The order of the fields is D gene, V gene, J gene, clone size, CDR3 DNA, CDR3 protein. A D gene is named only where the DNA matches it firmly. Some rows have no size entry. The others give once, few or many, or a class for an expanded clone.

D gene: TRBD2; V gene: TRBV5-1; J gene: TRBJ2-3; clone size: .; CDR3 DNA: TGCGCCAGCAGCATCTCCCCGGGACTAGCGGGGGGCCCCACAGATACGCAGTATTTT; CDR3 protein: CASSISPGLAGGPTDTQYF
D gene: .; V gene: TRBV5-5; J gene: TRBJ2-5; clone size: .; CDR3 DNA: TGTGCCAGCAGCCTTCGGGAAGTCCACCAAGAGACCCAGTACTTC; CDR3 protein: CASSLREVHQETQYF
D gene: TRBD2; V gene: TRBV5-4; J gene: TRBJ2-3; clone size: .; CDR3 DNA: TGTGCCAGCAGTGTGACTAGCGGGGGAATTTCAGATACGCAGTATTTT; CDR3 protein: CASSVTSGGISDTQYF
D gene: .; V gene: TRBV6-5; J gene: TRBJ2-5; clone size: once; CDR3 DNA: TGTGCCAGCAGTTACTCGACAGGACCAGAGACCCAGTACTTC; CDR3 protein: CASSYSTGPETQYF
D gene: .; V gene: TRBV25-1; J gene: TRBJ2-5; clone size: .; CDR3 DNA: TGTGCCAGCAGTGAGTCCGGGACTGCGTTGACCCAGTACTTC; CDR3 protein: CASSESGTALTQYF
D gene: TRBD1; V gene: TRBV13; J gene: TRBJ2-7; clone size: .; CDR3 DNA: TGTGCCAGCAGCACTAAGACAGGGGGCGACGAGCAGTACTTC; CDR3 protein: CASSTKTGGDEQYF
D gene: .; V gene: TRBV30; J gene: TRBJ2-1; clone size: .; CDR3 DNA: TGTGCCTGGAGTGACCCTAGGGGAGAGCAGTTCTTC; CDR3 protein: CAWSDPRGEQFF
D gene: .; V gene: TRBV5-1; J gene: TRBJ2-7; clone size: .; CDR3 DNA: TGCGCCAGCAGCTTGGGTGCCAGCGCCTACGAGCAGTACTTC; CDR3 protein: CASSLGASAYEQYF
D gene: .; V gene: TRBV5-1; J gene: TRBJ2-1; clone size: .; CDR3 DNA: TGCGCCAGCAGCCTCCGGTACTTTGATCATGAGCAGTTCTTC; CDR3 protein: CASSLRYFDHEQFF
D gene: TRBD1; V gene: TRBV7-9; J gene: TRBJ2-5; clone size: .; CDR3 DNA: TGTGCCAGCAGCGTCCTACAGGGGGCCGGAGAGACCCAGTACTTC; CDR3 protein: CASSVLQGAGETQYF
D gene: .; V gene: TRBV7-9; J gene: TRBJ2-1; clone size: .; CDR3 DNA: TGTGCCAGCAGCCAGATAACTAGTTCCAATGAGCAGTTCTTC; CDR3 protein: CASSQITSSNEQFF
D gene: TRBD1; V gene: TRBV6-5; J gene: TRBJ1-1; clone size: once; CDR3 DNA: TGTGCCAGCAGTACAGGGGGCTTTGAAGCTTTCTTT; CDR3 protein: CASSTGGFEAFF
D gene: TRBD2; V gene: TRBV18; J gene: TRBJ2-1; clone size: .; CDR3 DNA: TGTGCCAGCTCAGCACAGGGTCCTAGCGGGGGGCTCTACAATGAGCAGTTCTTC; CDR3 protein: CASSAQGPSGGLYNEQFF
D gene: TRBD1; V gene: TRBV29-1; J gene: TRBJ1-5; clone size: once; CDR3 DNA: TGCAGCGCCTCGACAGGGAGTTATAGCAATCAGCCCCAGCATTTT; CDR3 protein: CSASTGSYSNQPQHF
D gene: .; V gene: TRBV15; J gene: TRBJ2-4; clone size: .; CDR3 DNA: TGTGCCACCGCCATGGGGGGAGCCAAAAACATTCAGTACTTC; CDR3 protein: CATAMGGAKNIQYF
D gene: .; V gene: TRBV3-1/TRBV3-2; J gene: TRBJ2-7; clone size: once; CDR3 DNA: TGTGCCAGCAGCCAAGAAGGATCGCGTAGCTCCCTCAACTCCTACGAGCAGTACTTC; CDR3 protein: CASSQEGSRSSLNSYEQYF
D gene: .; V gene: TRBV7-6; J gene: TRBJ2-3; clone size: .; CDR3 DNA: TGTGCCAGCAGCTTAGCGGGGACTAGCACAGATACGCAGTATTTT; CDR3 protein: CASSLAGTSTDTQYF